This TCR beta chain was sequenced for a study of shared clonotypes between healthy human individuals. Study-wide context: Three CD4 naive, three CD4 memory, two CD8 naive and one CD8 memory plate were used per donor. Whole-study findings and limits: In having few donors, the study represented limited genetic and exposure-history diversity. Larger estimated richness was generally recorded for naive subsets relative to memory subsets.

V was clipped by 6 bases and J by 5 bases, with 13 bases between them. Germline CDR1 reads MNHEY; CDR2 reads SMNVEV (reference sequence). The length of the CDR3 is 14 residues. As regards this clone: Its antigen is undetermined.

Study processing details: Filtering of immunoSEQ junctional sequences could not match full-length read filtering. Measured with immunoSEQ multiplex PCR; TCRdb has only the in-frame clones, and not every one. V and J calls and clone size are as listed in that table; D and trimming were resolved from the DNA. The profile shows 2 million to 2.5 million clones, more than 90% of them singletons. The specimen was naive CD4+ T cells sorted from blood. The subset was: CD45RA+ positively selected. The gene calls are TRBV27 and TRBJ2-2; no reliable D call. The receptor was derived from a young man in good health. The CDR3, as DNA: TGTGCCAGCAGAATATGGACCACGACCGGGGAGCTGTTTTTT. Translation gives CASRIWTTTGELFF.